Listed here are 20 T cell receptor beta chains from one sample, sequenced in a study of response to subunit inactivated influenza vaccine. TCRdb analysed the RT-PCR reads with MiXCR anew, one entry per CDR3 protein. The table records under 950,000 distinct CDR3 sequences, roughly 20% of them present only once. This sample comprised PBMCs from blood, obtained roughly 5 days after vaccination. Receptor source: a man between 50 and 59 years old who received an inactivated influenza vaccine.

The CDR3 coding sequence is TGTGCCAGCTCACCATGGGGGGCCGGAGGGGGCAATGAGCAGTTCTTC. It translates to CASSPWGAGGGNEQFF. The chain recombines TRBV18 with TRBJ2-1; D may be TRBD1 or TRBD2 (6 bases each). The length of the CDR3 is 16 residues. Germline CDR1 KGHSH, CDR2 LQKENI. V lost 2 bases, J lost 6 bases, and 17 bases lay in between.

This clonotype has at least ten counts. This chain joins TRBV12-3 or TRBV12-4 and TRBJ2-5; 9 bases fit TRBD1. The CDR3 has 13 residues. V was pared by 6 bases and J by 2 bases, with 1 base of the junction left unmatched. The CDR3 spells CASRGTGQETQYF. CDR3 nucleotide sequence: TGTGCCAGCAGAGGGACAGGGCAAGAGACCCAGTACTTC.

The chain employs TRBV11-2 and TRBJ1-5; 8 bases fit TRBD1. Trimming took 4 bases from V and 4 from J; bases not matched to a gene: 6. Germline CDR1 SGHAT, CDR2 FQNNGV. The CDR3 consists of 15 residues. CDR3 DNA sequence: TGTGCCAGCAGCTCAGGGACAGGAGATAATCAGCCCCAGCATTTT. Its protein is CASSSGTGDNQPQHF.

CDR3 nucleotides: TGTGCCAGCAGCTTGGACAGATCCATTAGCACAGATACGCAGTATTTT. It encodes CASSLDRSISTDTQYF. The chain has TRBV5-5 and TRBJ2-3; D gene uncertain. The V gene's germline CDR1 is SGHKS and CDR2 YYEKEE (reference sequence). Deletions cut 0 bases from V and 0 bases from J, with 11 bases between. The CDR3 runs 16 residues.

The chain couples TRBV7-2 to TRBJ2-5, with TRBD1 matching over 7 bases. Trimming removed 3 bases from V and 5 bases from J; junction bases left unmatched: 3. CDR1 and CDR2 from the germline V gene are SGHTA and FQGNSA. CDR3 length equals 13 residues. The CDR3 coding sequence is TGTGCCAGCAGCTTTGTACAGGGGGAGACCCAGTACTTC. Encoded protein: CASSFVQGETQYF.

The rearrangement links TRBV10-3 to TRBJ2-2; 7 bases map to TRBD1. The CDR3 spans 16 residues. The V and J ends lost 6 bases and 6 bases, in that order; junction bases with no gene match: 13. CDR1 is ENHRY, CDR2 SYGVKD, per germline. CDR3 nucleotides: TGTGCCATCAGCCCCGGACAGGAGCAATCCTCCGGGGAGCTGTTTTTT. Its translation is CAISPGQEQSSGELFF.

Only a few counts were recorded for this clonotype. The rearrangement uses TRBV7-2 and TRBJ2-3, with unresolved D. Germline V gene lookup returns CDR1 SGHTA and CDR2 FQGNSA. V was cut by 1 base and J by 2 bases, with 10 bases left in between. The CDR3 runs 15 residues. In nucleotides, the CDR3 is TGTGCCAGCAGCTTAGTATCGCGGTTCACAGATACGCAGTATTTT. Translation: CASSLVSRFTDTQYF.

The chain is built from TRBV15 and TRBJ1-2; D remains ambiguous. In germline, CDR1 is LNHNV, CDR2 YYDKDF (reference sequence). The CDR3 totals 12 residues. V lost 5 bases and J lost 4, with 8 bases in between. Here the CDR3 reads CATSSGGYGYTF. In DNA form, the CDR3 reads TGTGCCACCAGCTCGGGCGGCTATGGCTACACCTTC.

This clonotype was seen a few times. The genes are TRBV6-5 and TRBJ2-3; 7 bases are shared with TRBD1. The CDR3 is 17 residues long. J was trimmed by 4 bases and V by 2 bases; bases with no gene match: 12. CDR1 MNHEY and CDR2 SVGAGI come from the germline V gene. CDR3 coding DNA: TGTGCCAGCAGTTACCTTGCCATGACAGGGAGTCCAGATACGCAGTATTTT. This encodes CASSYLAMTGSPDTQYF.

This clonotype was counted only a few times. The chain couples TRBV6-2 or TRBV6-3 to TRBJ2-2, with a weak D call TRBD1 (6 bases). The germline gives CDR1 MNHEY, CDR2 SVGEGT. This CDR3 region has 14 residues. The germline V and J ends were trimmed by 8 bases and 7 bases, with 17 bases remaining between them. CDR3 in DNA: TGTGCCAGCGGGAACCCCACAGGGTTCGGGGAGCTGTTTTTT. Its protein product is CASGNPTGFGELFF.

This clonotype was seen only a few times. The V gene is TRBV7-2, the J gene TRBJ2-7; D gene unclear. Trimming took off 2 bases at V and 4 bases at J, with 15 bases between the two ends. The germline V gene has CDR1 SGHTA and CDR2 FQGNSA. CDR3 length: 15 residues. The CDR3 protein is CASSLLPTVRYEQYF. DNA for the CDR3: TGTGCCAGCAGCTTATTACCCACAGTGAGGTACGAGCAGTACTTC.

This clonotype occurred many times. V gene TRBV12-3 or TRBV12-4 combines with J gene TRBJ2-7; no clear D. CDR3 length equals 12 residues. V lost 6 bases and J lost 6, with 12 bases in between. The CDR3 loop is CASRASDSEQYF. CDR3 sequence (DNA): TGTGCCAGCAGGGCAAGTGACTCCGAGCAGTACTTC.

This clonotype was seen a handful of times. The chain recombines TRBV3-1 with TRBJ2-1, with D unresolved. CDR1 LGHDT and CDR2 YNNKEL come from the germline V gene (reference sequence). The CDR3 covers 15 residues. Trimming took 4 bases from V and 6 from J, leaving 16 bases between them. The CDR3, as DNA: TGTGCCAGCAGCCCGGGCCTGTCCGGGCTCAATGAGCAGTTCTTC. Residues: CASSPGLSGLNEQFF.

There are many counts of this clonotype. The gene calls are TRBV12-3 or TRBV12-4 and TRBJ2-3; D call uncertain. The germline V and J ends were trimmed by 1 base and 3 bases, with 8 bases remaining between them. This CDR3 is built from 14 residues. CDR3 nucleotides: TGTGCCAGCAGTTTAGGCTCCACGACAGATACGCAGTATTTT. Translating gives CASSLGSTTDTQYF.

This sequence joins TRBV7-8 and TRBJ2-3; TRBD1 aligns across 10 bases. CDR1 is SGHVS and CDR2 is FQNEAQ in the germline V gene. This CDR3 region has 17 residues. V shed 4 bases and J 7 bases; nucleotides not matched to a gene: 14. For the CDR3, the DNA is TGTGCCAGCAGCTGGGAAAAGACAGGGGGCGTGAGGCATACGCAGTATTTT. Its translation: CASSWEKTGGVRHTQYF.

The chain employs TRBV20-1 and TRBJ1-1, with no clear D. The CDR3 covers 14 residues. The V gene's germline CDR1 is DFQATT and CDR2 SNEGSKA (reference sequence). Between the trimmed V and J ends, which lost 0 bases and 6 bases, there was a span of 14 bases. This CDR3 is CSARDLGWAAEAFF. The CDR3 region has the DNA TGCAGTGCTAGAGACCTGGGGTGGGCCGCTGAAGCTTTCTTT.

This clonotype was recorded once. The chain has TRBV4-3 and TRBJ2-1; D perhaps matches TRBD1 (5 bases). CDR1 is LGHNA, CDR2 YSLEER, per germline. This CDR3 spans 15 amino acids. V lost 0 bases, J lost 5 bases, and 11 bases lay in between. The CDR3 DNA reads TGCGCCAGCAGCCAAGATCTCCTAGGGGACAATGAGCAGTTCTTC. Its translation: CASSQDLLGDNEQFF.

In its sample, this clonotype was seen a few times. The genes are TRBV11-2 and TRBJ2-5, with D perhaps TRBD2 (5 bases). Germline CDR1 is SGHAT and CDR2 is FQNNGV. The CDR3 has 16 amino acids. The V end lost 5 bases, the J end lost 5 bases, and 21 bases lay between the germline ends. The CDR3: CASSQRLKDKRETQYF. DNA for the CDR3: TGTGCCAGCAGCCAAAGACTAAAAGATAAGCGTGAGACCCAGTACTTC.

This clonotype came up a few times. V and J are TRBV20-1 and TRBJ1-1; 11 bases map to TRBD1. The junction had 2 bases not matched to a gene; V was cut back by 0 bases and J by 5 bases. In germline, CDR1 is DFQATT, CDR2 SNEGSKA (reference sequence). The CDR3 covers 14 residues. CDR3 bases: TGCAGTGCTAGAGAGGGACAGGGGGAGACTGAAGCTTTCTTT. Residues: CSAREGQGETEAFF.

This clonotype turned up a few times. V is TRBV18 and J is TRBJ2-2, with 7 bases matching TRBD1. Germline assignment: CDR1 KGHSH and CDR2 LQKENI. This CDR3 has 16 amino acids. V trimming: 5 bases; J trimming: 0 bases; junction bases outside the gene matches: 6. Here the CDR3 reads CASSTSGTANTGELFF. The CDR3 region has the DNA TGTGCCAGCTCAACTTCCGGGACAGCGAACACCGGGGAGCTGTTTTTT.